Listed below are T cell receptor beta chains from one sample, sequenced in a study of human T cells and chemical hapten exposure. In TCRdb, the RACE reads were re-called with MiXCR into one record per CDR3 protein. The sample contains about 340,000 distinct CDR3 sequences, approximately 6.3% of which appear only once. The sequenced sample was whole blood, obtained in connection with sensitization to the hapten diphenylcyclopropenone (DPC). These receptors were collected from a woman aged 18-30 years with alopecia areata. Some clones in this sample may be carry-over from other donors' samples. The conserved cysteine and the conserved F or W are not part of the CDR3 here.

V gene | CDR3 protein
TRBV9 | ASSTRLAGGQEDEQF
TRBV12-3/TRBV12-4 | ASSTTSYNEQF
TRBV12-3/TRBV12-4 | ASSQYDRVEEKLF
TRBV7-2 | ASSLEGRGSNQPQH
TRBV21-1 | ASSKGGRRRNQPQH
TRBV18 | ASSPPNRQNYGYT
TRBV7-6 | ASSTQEGGPYNEQF
TRBV29-1 | SVNRGWSYEQY
TRBV14 | ASSQDFSGPSSYNEQF
TRBV3-1 | ASSQPGASTGELF
TRBV29-1 | SVPDSISRSYNEQF
TRBV10-3 | AMKPLLNYGYT